The 4 T cell receptor beta chains below were found in one sample sequenced in a study of OX40 agonist ivuxolimab in advanced cancers. Assay used: immunoSEQ multiplex PCR; TCRdb lists only in-frame clones, some missing. The sample holds fewer than 85,000 clones, roughly 83% seen once. The material sequenced was CD4+ or CD8+ T cells sorted from blood, taken in a trial of the OX40 agonist ivuxolimab. Receptors were obtained from an adult with an advanced solid tumor such as melanoma, head and neck, liver or kidney cancer.

This clone was detected a few times. This chain connects TRBV18 to TRBJ2-2, with 10 nucleotides matching TRBD1. After removal of 5 bases from V and 3 bases from J, the junction contained 6 bases not matched to a gene. The length of the CDR3 is 16 residues. The germline V gene encodes CDR1 KGHSH and CDR2 LQKENI. The CDR3 DNA is TGTGCCAGCTCAGAGGGACAGGGGTCTGACACCGGGGAGCTGTTTTTT. This sequence encodes CASSEGQGSDTGELFF. The whole variable domain, remainder taken from reference TRBV18 and TRBJ2-2, is NAGVMQNPRHLVRRRGQEARLRCSPMKGHSHVYWYRQLPEEGLKFMVYLQKENIIDESGMPKERFSAEFPKEGPSILRIQQVVRGDSAAYFCASSEGQGSDTGELFFGEGSRLTVL.

The V and J genes are TRBV5-1 and TRBJ2-3, with 10 bases fitting TRBD2. The CDR3 length is 16 residues. Per germline, CDR1 SGHRS and CDR2 YFSETQ. V was pared by 4 bases and J by 6 bases, with 11 bases of the junction left unmatched. CDR3 loop: CASSAPSGGAGDTQYF. In DNA form, the CDR3 reads TGCGCCAGCAGCGCCCCCAGCGGGGGGGCCGGGGATACGCAGTATTTT.

Only a few counts were recorded for this clone. Within the sample, other DNA sequences also encode this same CDR3. The J gene is TRBJ1-1, the V gene TRBV18; D is uncertain. V gave up 2 bases and J gave up 3 bases, with 7 bases separating them. The CDR3 spans 13 residues. CDR1 and CDR2 from the germline V gene are KGHSH and LQKENI. The CDR3, as DNA: TGTGCCAGCTCACCAAGCGGGGACACTGAAGCTTTCTTT. As protein: CASSPSGDTEAFF. Filled out from reference TRBV18 and TRBJ1-1, the complete variable domain reads NAGVMQNPRHLVRRRGQEARLRCSPMKGHSHVYWYRQLPEEGLKFMVYLQKENIIDESGMPKERFSAEFPKEGPSILRIQQVVRGDSAAYFCASSPSGDTEAFFGQGTRLTVV.

This clone was counted a single time. V gene TRBV10-2 combines with J gene TRBJ2-7, with 8 positions matching TRBD1. J gave up 2 bases and V 3 bases, and 6 bases lay outside the gene matches. CDR3 length equals 15 residues. Germline V CDR1 and CDR2: WSHSY, SAAADI. CDR3: CASSDPGQAPYEQYF. The CDR3 region has the DNA TGCGCCAGCAGTGACCCGGGACAGGCCCCCTACGAGCAGTACTTC.